This T cell receptor (beta chain) was documented in a study of shared clonotypes between healthy human individuals. Findings and limits, study-wide: Sharing of clonotypes among donors was expected to vary with sequencing depth.

Genomic DNA (from each subset) was split evenly across several immunoSEQ plates. Ten immunoSEQ deep assay plates were used to sequence the DNA of unsorted PBMCs. Sequencing used immunoSEQ multiplex PCR; TCRdb keeps in-frame clones, though not all of them. The data contain approximately 500,000 clones, about 85% of them singletons. Germline V CDR1 and CDR2: SQVTM, ANQGSEA. Trimming took 4 bases from V and 0 from J, leaving 10 bases between them. This CDR3 contains 14 residues. This clone was counted only a few times. As yet, its antigen is unknown. The source is a woman aged 40 to 50 in good health. Some clones in this sample may be carry-over from other donors' samples. Sequences were obtained from PBMCs. The J gene is TRBJ1-3, the V gene TRBV29-1; D ambiguous. This CDR3 reads CSVGVTPSGNTIYF. The CDR3 nucleotides are TGCAGCGTTGGAGTTACACCCTCTGGAAACACCATATATTTT.